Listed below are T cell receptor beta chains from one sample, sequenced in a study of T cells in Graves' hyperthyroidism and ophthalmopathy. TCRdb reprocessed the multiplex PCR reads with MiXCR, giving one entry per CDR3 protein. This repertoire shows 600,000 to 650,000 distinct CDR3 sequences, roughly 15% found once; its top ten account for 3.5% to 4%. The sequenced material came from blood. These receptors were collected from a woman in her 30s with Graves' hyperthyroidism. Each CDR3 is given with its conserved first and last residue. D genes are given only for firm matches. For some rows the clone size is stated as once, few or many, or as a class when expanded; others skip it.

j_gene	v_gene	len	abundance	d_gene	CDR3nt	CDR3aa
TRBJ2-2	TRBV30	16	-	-	TGTGCCTCGCTGGGCCTAGGAAAGGTTCGGACCGGGGAGCTGTTTTTT	CASLGLGKVRTGELFF
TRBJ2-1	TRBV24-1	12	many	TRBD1	TGTGCCACCAGTGATCCGGGACAGGAGCAGTTCTTC	CATSDPGQEQFF
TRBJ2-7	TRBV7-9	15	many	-	TGTGCCAGCAGCCCCCGGGGTAGCAACCCCTACGAGCAGTACTTC	CASSPRGSNPYEQYF
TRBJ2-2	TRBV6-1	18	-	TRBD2	TGTGCCAGCAGTGGGGGACTAGCGGGCACACTAAACACCGGGGAGCTGTTTTTT	CASSGGLAGTLNTGELFF
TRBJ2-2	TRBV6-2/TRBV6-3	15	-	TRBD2	TGTGCCAGCAGTAACGGACTAGCGGGCACCGGGGAGCTGTTTTTT	CASSNGLAGTGELFF
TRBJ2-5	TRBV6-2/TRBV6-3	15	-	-	TGTGCCAGCAGTTTGTACGTGGGAGAAGGAGAGACCCAGTACTTC	CASSLYVGEGETQYF
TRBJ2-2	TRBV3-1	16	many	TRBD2	TGTGCCAGCAGCCGGAGCGGGGGAGGTGTCACCGGGGAGCTGTTTTTT	CASSRSGGGVTGELFF
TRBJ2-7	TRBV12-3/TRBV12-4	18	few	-	TGTGCCAGCAGAACAGGGAAGAGGCTGGGTCATTCGGGATACGAGCAGTACTTC	CASRTGKRLGHSGYEQYF
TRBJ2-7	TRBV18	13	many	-	TGTGCCAGCTCACCACTCAGGGGCTACGAGCAGTACTTC	CASSPLRGYEQYF
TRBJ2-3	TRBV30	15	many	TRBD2	TGTGCCTGGAGTGTGCTAGCGGCCAGCACAGATACGCAGTATTTT	CAWSVLAASTDTQYF
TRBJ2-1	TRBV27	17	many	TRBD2	TGTGCCAGCAGTTCTACAAGCGGGAGGGATCTCTACAATGAGCAGTTCTTC	CASSSTSGRDLYNEQFF
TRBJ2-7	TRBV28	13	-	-	TGTGCCAGCAGTGGGGCGACAGAACGAGAGCAGTACTTC	CASSGATEREQYF
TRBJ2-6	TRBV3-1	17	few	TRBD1	TGTGCCAGCAGCTGGGGACAGGGAAGCTCTGGGGCCAACGTCCTGACTTTC	CASSWGQGSSGANVLTF
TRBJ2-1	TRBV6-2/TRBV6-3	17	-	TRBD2	TGTGCCAGCAGGGTGACTAGCGGGGCCGGGGTGGGTAATGAGCAGTTCTTC	CASRVTSGAGVGNEQFF
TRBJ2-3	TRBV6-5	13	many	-	TGTGCCAGCAGAGACTCGACCACAGATACGCAGTATTTT	CASRDSTTDTQYF
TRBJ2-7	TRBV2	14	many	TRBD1	TGTGCCAGCACCACAGGGGGCGCAAGGTACGAGCAGTACTTC	CASTTGGARYEQYF
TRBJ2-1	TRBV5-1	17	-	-	TGCGCCAGCAGCACACAAACGCGGGGGCGCCCCTACAATGAGCAGTTCTTC	CASSTQTRGRPYNEQFF
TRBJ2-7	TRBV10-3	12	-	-	TGTGCCATCAGTGAGTCACAGGGTGAGCAGTACTTC	CAISESQGEQYF
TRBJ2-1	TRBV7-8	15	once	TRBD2	TGTGCCAGCAGCATAAGGACGGGACTAGGCAATGAGCAGTTCTTC	CASSIRTGLGNEQFF
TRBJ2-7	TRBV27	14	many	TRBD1	TGTGCCAGCAGTTTCTATGCAGGGGGCGACGAGCAGTACTTC	CASSFYAGGDEQYF
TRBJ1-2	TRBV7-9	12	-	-	TGTGCCAGCAGCTCAGACAATTATGGCTACACCTTC	CASSSDNYGYTF
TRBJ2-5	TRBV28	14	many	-	TGTGCCAGCAGTACCGGAGTGATTGCGGAGACCCAGTACTTC	CASSTGVIAETQYF
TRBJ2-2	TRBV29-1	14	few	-	TGCAGCGCTTACAGGGTCCCGAACACCGGGGAGCTGTTTTTT	CSAYRVPNTGELFF
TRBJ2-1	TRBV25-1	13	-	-	TGTGCCAGCAGTGAATATTCGCGGAATGAGCAGTTCTTC	CASSEYSRNEQFF
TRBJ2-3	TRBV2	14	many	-	TGTGCCAGCAGTTGGGCCTCCATCACAGATACGCAGTATTTT	CASSWASITDTQYF
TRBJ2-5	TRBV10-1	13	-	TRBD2	TGCGCCAGCAAGGCTAGCGGGGGGGAGACCCAGTACTTC	CASKASGGETQYF
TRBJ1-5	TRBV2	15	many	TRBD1	TGTGCCAGCAGTGGGGCAGGGGGTAGCAATCAGCCCCAGCATTTT	CASSGAGGSNQPQHF
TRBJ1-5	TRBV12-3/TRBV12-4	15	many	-	TGTGCCAGCAGTTCGGGACTTGTTAGCAATCAGCCCCAGCATTTT	CASSSGLVSNQPQHF